This T cell receptor beta chain was observed in a study of blood T cell repertoires in COVID-19. Study as a whole: The analysed material was cDNA or gDNA that came from T cells, B-cell-depleted T cells, or PBMCs.

V lost 6 bases, J lost 2 bases, and 13 bases lay in between. This CDR3 contains 14 residues. CDR1 is MNHEY, CDR2 SMNVEV, per germline (reference sequence). How the authors handled the data: Amplifying reference gene primers gave estimates of nucleated cell counts. Libraries were prepared by immunoSEQ multiplex PCR; TCRdb keeps only in-frame clonotypes and omits some of them. V and J calls and clone size are copied from that table; D and trimming were computed from the DNA. There are 450,000 to 500,000 clones in the sample; over 75% occur only once, and 3% to 4% lies in the top ten. This clone turned up a few times.

The origin of this receptor is a human donor in a cohort sampled during active COVID-19. The sample consisted of peripheral blood. The gene calls are TRBV27 and TRBJ1-2; D is perhaps TRBD1 (5 bases). The CDR3 here is CASRSGRENYGYTF. In DNA form, the CDR3 reads TGTGCCAGCAGATCAGGGAGGGAGAACTATGGCTACACCTTC.